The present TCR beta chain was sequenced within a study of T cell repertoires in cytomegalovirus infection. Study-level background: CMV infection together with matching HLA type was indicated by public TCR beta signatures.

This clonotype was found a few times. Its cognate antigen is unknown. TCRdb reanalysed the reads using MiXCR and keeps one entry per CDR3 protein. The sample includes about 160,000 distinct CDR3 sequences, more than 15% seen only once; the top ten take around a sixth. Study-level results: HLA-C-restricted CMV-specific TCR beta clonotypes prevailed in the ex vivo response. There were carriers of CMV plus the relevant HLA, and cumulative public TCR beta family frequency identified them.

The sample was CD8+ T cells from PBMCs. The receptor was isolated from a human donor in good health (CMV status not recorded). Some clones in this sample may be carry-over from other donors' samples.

CDR3 protein: CASSQVHGLAGVRQETQYF. DNA for the CDR3: TGTGCCAGCAGCCAAGTTCACGGACTAGCGGGGGTTAGGCAAGAGACCCAGTACTTC. This chain links TRBV4-2 with TRBJ2-5, with 13 bases lining up with TRBD2. The CDR3 is 19 residues long. V was pared by 1 base and J by 2 bases, with 10 bases of the junction left unmatched. Germline loops: CDR1 LGHNA, CDR2 YNFKEQ.